These 30 T cell receptor beta chains were sequenced from one sample in a study of immune heterogeneity within non-small cell lung tumors. Bulk tumor genomic DNA was the template, and each sample received 550 to 650 ng. Primary tumors were biopsied several times each, far apart, intraoperatively. Curative operations were performed on patients who had untreated, newly diagnosed non-small cell lung cancer. The TCR beta CDR3 region underwent multiplex PCR amplification with 32 V and 13 J primers. TCRdb fed the multiplex PCR reads into MiXCR, producing one record per CDR3 protein. The sample records just over 15,000 distinct CDR3 sequences, around 27% being singletons. Sample: lung tumor tissue. Source of these receptors: a man in his forties with non-small cell lung cancer.

In this sample, this clonotype turned up many times. CDR3 sequence (DNA): TGTGCCAGCAGCCAAGTTCTTGCAGGGGGATTGGTATATTTT. Its translation is CASSQVLAGGLVYF. The chain recombines TRBV14 with TRBJ1-3, with 7 positions matching TRBD1. Germline CDR1 and CDR2: SGHDN and FVKESK. The CDR3 extends over 14 amino acids. Trimming removed 1 base from V and 14 bases from J; junction bases left unmatched: 11.

This clonotype was detected many times. This chain connects TRBV12-3 or TRBV12-4 to TRBJ2-1; 12 nucleotides match TRBD2. This CDR3 is 19 amino acids long. V was clipped by 1 base and J by 3 bases; unmatched bases: 10. CDR3 nucleotides: TGTGCCAGCAGTTTAGTAAACCCCGGACTAGCGGGAAACTACAATGAGCAGTTCTTC. Translation: CASSLVNPGLAGNYNEQFF.

On this clonotype: The junction departs from germline at one end; a sequencing error may be responsible. V usage is TRBV12-3 or TRBV12-4 and J usage is TRBJ1-1; D is undetermined. The CDR3 is 14 residues long. Here the CDR3 reads CATTGILKNAEAFF. As DNA, the CDR3 is TGTGCCACCACCGGGATACTAAAGAACGCTGAAGCTTTCTTT.

At least ten counts were recorded for this clonotype. The chain employs TRBV24-1 and TRBJ1-1; the D is unclear. CDR3 length equals 15 residues. CDR1 KGHDR and CDR2 SFDVKD come from the germline V gene. Trimming took 3 bases from V and 0 from J, leaving 10 bases between them. The CDR3 here is CATSDGGRLNTEAFF. CDR3 bases: TGTGCCACCAGTGATGGTGGCAGGCTGAACACTGAAGCTTTCTTT.

In regard to this clonotype: This may stem from a read error, because a much larger clone lies one nucleotide away. The V call is TRBV6-6, the J call TRBJ2-7; D is undetermined. The CDR3 spans 15 residues. Germline-derived CDR1 and CDR2 are MNHNY and SVGAGI (reference sequence). In DNA form, the CDR3 reads TGTGCCAGAAGTTACTCGAATAGGGACTCCTACGAGCAGTACTTC. Protein: CARSYSNRDSYEQYF.

The chain combines TRBV9 with TRBJ2-1, with 12 bases identical to TRBD2. Germline trimming cut 4 bases from V and 1 base from J; bases unmatched to any gene: 6. Germline V CDR1 and CDR2: SGDLS, YYNGEE. The CDR3 consists of 17 residues. DNA of the CDR3: TGTGCCAGCAGCACTAGCGGGAGGACCTTATCCTACAATGAGCAGTTCTTC. It yields the protein CASSTSGRTLSYNEQFF.

This sequence joins TRBV7-3 and TRBJ2-5, with 9 bases identical to TRBD1. The V segment lost 0 bases and the J segment 5 bases; nucleotides outside the gene matches: 4. This CDR3 spans 15 amino acids. Germline V gene data show CDR1 as SGHTA and CDR2 as FQGTGA. This CDR3 reads CASSLTTGGVETQYF. Written as DNA, the CDR3 is TGTGCCAGCAGCTTAACGACAGGGGGAGTGGAGACCCAGTACTTC.

This clonotype was counted at least ten times. The chain carries TRBV10-1 and TRBJ2-3, with 7 bases fitting TRBD2. The CDR3 is 18 amino acids. The germline V gene has CDR1 WNHNN and CDR2 SYGVQD (reference sequence). J was trimmed by 1 base and V by 7 bases; bases with no gene match: 17. The CDR3: CASIISGRAWKGTDTQYF. The CDR3 nucleotides read TGCGCCAGCATTATTAGTGGGAGGGCCTGGAAGGGCACAGATACGCAGTATTTT.

This clonotype appeared a single time. A much larger clone lies one base from this, so it may be a read error. The chain uses TRBV6-1 and TRBJ2-1, with 9 bases identical to TRBD2. CDR1 MNHNS and CDR2 SASEGT come from the germline V gene. The CDR3 is 17 residues long. CDR3 DNA: TGTGCCAGCAGTGAAATGGCGGGAGGGTTGTCCTACAATCAGCAGTTCTTC. This translates into CASSEMAGGLSYNQQFF.

This clonotype was seen more than once but under ten times. V is TRBV7-2 and J is TRBJ2-3; 12 bases agree with TRBD2. Per germline, CDR1 SGHTA and CDR2 FQGNSA. The V and J ends lost 5 bases and 5 bases, in that order; junction bases with no gene match: 11. This CDR3 has 17 amino acids. CDR3 coding DNA: TGTGCCAGCAGCCAAAATCTACTAGCGGGAGGCAGAGATACGCAGTATTTT. Protein sequence: CASSQNLLAGGRDTQYF.

The J gene is TRBJ2-1, the V gene TRBV12-3 or TRBV12-4, with unresolved D. CDR3 length: 13 residues. Trimming removed 3 bases from V and 5 bases from J, with 8 bases in between. The CDR3, as DNA: TGTGCCAGCAGTTTCCGCGGAGACAATGAGCAGTTCTTC. Protein product: CASSFRGDNEQFF.

Comment on this clonotype: This could be a read error, since a much larger clone is one nucleotide away. The V call is TRBV6-2 or TRBV6-3, the J call TRBJ2-7; tentative D call: TRBD1 (5 bases). Germline lookup yields CDR1 MNHEY and CDR2 SVGEGT. This CDR3 contains 12 residues. V lost 6 bases to trimming and J lost 0 bases, with 6 bases between them. This CDR3 reads CASRGHSYEQYF. The CDR3 coding sequence is TGTGCCAGCAGGGGGCACTCCTACGAGCAGTACTTC.

The V and J genes are TRBV11-2 and TRBJ2-2, with 8 nucleotides matching TRBD1. The CDR3 consists of 17 residues. Per the germline V gene, CDR1 is SGHAT and CDR2 is FQNNGV. Losses at the gene ends were 1 base for V and 1 base for J; bases not matched to a gene: 5. CDR3 coding DNA: TGTGCCAGCAGCTTAGTAGCAGGGGGCCGGAACACCGGGGAGCTGTTTTTT. Protein: CASSLVAGGRNTGELFF.

This clonotype counts as medium-sized (0.01 to 0.1%). The gene calls are TRBV2 and TRBJ1-5; 7 nucleotides agree with TRBD1. The CDR3 is made up of 14 amino acids. J gave up 0 bases and V 7 bases, and 3 bases lay outside the gene matches. The germline V gene encodes CDR1 SNHLY and CDR2 FYNNEI. The CDR3 here is CASTRDSSNQPQHF. Written as DNA, the CDR3 is TGTGCCAGCACCCGGGACAGTAGCAATCAGCCCCAGCATTTT. Together with reference TRBV2 and TRBJ1-5, the CDR3 gives the full variable domain: EPEVTQTPSHQVTQMGQEVILRCVPISNHLYFYWYRQILGQKVEFLVSFYNNEISEKSEIFDDQFSVERPDGSNFTLKIRSTKLEDSAMYFCASTRDSSNQPQHFGDGTRLSIL.

The chain uses TRBV6-2 or TRBV6-3 and TRBJ2-5, with D possibly matching TRBD2 (6 bases). Germline CDR1 is MNHEY and CDR2 is SVGEGT. Deletions cut 7 bases from V and 4 bases from J, with 19 bases between. The CDR3 is 15 amino acids. CDR3 sequence reads: CASTQITSSRETQYF. DNA for the CDR3: TGTGCCAGCACTCAGATAACTAGCTCTCGAGAGACCCAGTACTTC.

On this clonotype itself: A read error is possible here, since a much larger clone lies one base away. This chain joins TRBV7-3 and TRBJ2-7; maybe TRBD1 (5 bases). Trimming stripped 2 bases from V and 2 bases from J, with 13 bases between. Germline V gene sequence: CDR1 SGHTA, CDR2 FQGTGA. This CDR3 is 15 amino acids long. CDR3 region: CASSLGARATYEQYF. The CDR3 DNA follows: TGTGCCAGCAGCTTAGGGGCACGGGCCACCTACGAGCAGTACTTC.

This clonotype appeared a few times. This chain connects TRBV9 to TRBJ1-2, with a tentative D call TRBD1 (5 bases). The germline gives CDR1 SGDLS, CDR2 YYNGEE. This CDR3 comprises 13 residues. V was trimmed by 2 bases and J by 1 base, leaving 6 bases between them. CDR3 sequence (DNA): TGTGCCAGCAGCGTTGACAGTAACTATGGCTACACCTTC. Translation gives CASSVDSNYGYTF.

This clonotype is classed as medium-sized (0.01 to 0.1%). The chain combines TRBV6-1 with TRBJ2-7; 7 bases are a match to TRBD1. The germline V gene encodes CDR1 MNHNS and CDR2 SASEGT. The CDR3 extends over 12 amino acids. Trimming cost V 6 bases and J 4 bases; bases outside gene matches: 3. DNA for the CDR3: TGTGCCAGCAGCACACAGGGGTACGAGCAGTACTTC. It is translated as CASSTQGYEQYF.

The chain links TRBV20-1 to TRBJ2-1; 10 bases align to TRBD2. With V trimmed by 5 bases and J by 4 bases, 8 bases remained unmatched. From germline, CDR1 is DFQATT and CDR2 SNEGSKA (reference sequence). The CDR3 consists of 15 residues. CDR3 protein: CSAAGTSAQYNEQFF. Written as DNA, the CDR3 is TGCAGTGCTGCCGGGACTAGCGCGCAATACAATGAGCAGTTCTTC.

At least ten counts were recorded for this clonotype. The CDR3 bases are TGCAGTGCCCAAACTAGCGGGGGAGGCCACAATGAGCAGTTCTTC. Amino acid sequence: CSAQTSGGGHNEQFF. The chain recombines TRBV20-1 with TRBJ2-1; TRBD2 matches 11 bases. The CDR3 length is 15 residues. V lost 6 bases and J lost 5; bases outside the gene matches: 9. Germline loops: CDR1 DFQATT, CDR2 SNEGSKA (reference sequence).

This clonotype has only one observation. Given a much more abundant clone one base away, this may be a read error. The chain combines TRBV19 with TRBJ1-5; perhaps TRBD1 as D (5 bases). Germline V gives CDR1 LNHDA, CDR2 SQIVND (reference sequence). This CDR3 has 14 amino acids. Trimming took off 2 bases at V and 6 bases at J, with 11 bases between the two ends. In nucleotides, the CDR3 is TGTGCCAGTAGTATATTGCGGGGGAGTCAGCCCCAGCATTTT. Translation: CASSILRGSQPQHF.

This clonotype is classed as medium-sized. This chain connects TRBV6-2 or TRBV6-3 to TRBJ2-3; tentatively, D is TRBD2 (5 bases). CDR1 is MNHEY and CDR2 is SVGEGT in the germline V gene. The germline V and J ends were trimmed by 4 bases and 2 bases, with 7 bases remaining between them. This CDR3 is 13 amino acids long. CDR3 loop: CASSLGDTDTQYF. CDR3 nucleotide sequence: TGTGCCAGCAGTTTGGGAGACACAGATACGCAGTATTTT.

This clonotype is judged medium-sized (0.01 to 0.1%). V and J are TRBV20-1 and TRBJ2-7, with TRBD2 identical over 11 bases. The CDR3 has 15 residues. Germline V CDR1 and CDR2: DFQATT, SNEGSKA (reference sequence). Trimming at V came to 0 bases and at J to 5 bases, leaving 6 bases not matched to a gene. The CDR3 sequence: CSARDRKLAGDEQYF. CDR3 DNA: TGCAGTGCTAGAGATCGGAAACTAGCGGGAGACGAGCAGTACTTC.

This clonotype was found a few times. The genes are TRBV9 and TRBJ2-3; D unresolved. The germline V gene encodes CDR1 SGDLS and CDR2 YYNGEE. V was pared by 4 bases and J by 0 bases, with 12 bases between. There are 15 residues in the CDR3. CDR3 amino acids: CASSSGSGSTDTQYF. CDR3 coding DNA: TGTGCCAGCAGCTCCGGTTCAGGAAGCACAGATACGCAGTATTTT.

This clonotype was seen more than once but under ten times. The chain recombines TRBV5-1 with TRBJ2-3, with unresolved D. CDR3 length: 14 amino acids. CDR1 and CDR2 (germline): SGHRS, YFSETQ. Trimming shortened V by 4 bases and J by 5 bases, and 14 bases separated the two germline ends. The CDR3 protein is CASSQTSRGDTQYF. DNA for the CDR3: TGCGCCAGCAGCCAAACATCAAGAGGAGATACGCAGTATTTT.

This clonotype was recorded a few times. The chain uses TRBV10-2 and TRBJ1-2; D gene ambiguous. From germline, CDR1 is WSHSY and CDR2 SAAADI. V was cut by 0 bases and J by 7 bases, with 9 bases left in between. This CDR3 region has 13 residues. The CDR3 sequence: CASSESGSGGYTF. The CDR3 nucleotides read TGCGCCAGCAGTGAGTCGGGTAGTGGTGGCTACACCTTC.

Points on this clonotype: It may be a read error: a sequence one base away is much more abundant. The rearrangement uses TRBV15 and TRBJ1-2; TRBD1 might be the D (5 bases). The CDR3 spans 13 residues. Trimming took off 1 base at V and 6 bases at J, with 9 bases between the two ends. Germline CDR1 reads LNHNV; CDR2 reads YYDKDF (reference sequence). DNA for the CDR3: TGTGCCACCAGCAGAGCAAGGGACCATGGCTACACCTTC. Protein product: CATSRARDHGYTF.

This clonotype occurred many times. The rearrangement links TRBV19 to TRBJ2-3, with 8 bases aligning to TRBD2. Germline V gives CDR1 LNHDA, CDR2 SQIVND (reference sequence). The CDR3 consists of 14 residues. The trim removed 9 bases at V and 2 bases at J, leaving 7 bases unmatched. The CDR3 bases are TGTGCCAGCAGCGGGAGACACCTCACAGATACGCAGTATTTT. Protein product: CASSGRHLTDTQYF.

This clonotype occurred many times. The V and J genes are TRBV2 and TRBJ1-4; TRBD1 matches at 8 bases. The junction had 5 bases not matched to a gene; V was cut back by 3 bases and J by 11 bases. The CDR3 length is 13 residues. Germline CDR1 reads SNHLY; CDR2 reads FYNNEI. The CDR3 here is CASSDSRGQKLFF. The CDR3 DNA reads TGTGCCAGCAGTGATAGCAGGGGGCAGAAACTGTTTTTT.

The chain couples TRBV5-1 to TRBJ1-2; D is uncertain. Trimming shortened V by 2 bases and J by 2 bases, and 7 bases separated the two germline ends. The CDR3 totals 13 residues. Germline CDR1 and CDR2: SGHRS and YFSETQ. CDR3 protein: CASSFDGNYGYTF. The CDR3 bases are TGCGCCAGCAGCTTTGACGGAAACTATGGCTACACCTTC.